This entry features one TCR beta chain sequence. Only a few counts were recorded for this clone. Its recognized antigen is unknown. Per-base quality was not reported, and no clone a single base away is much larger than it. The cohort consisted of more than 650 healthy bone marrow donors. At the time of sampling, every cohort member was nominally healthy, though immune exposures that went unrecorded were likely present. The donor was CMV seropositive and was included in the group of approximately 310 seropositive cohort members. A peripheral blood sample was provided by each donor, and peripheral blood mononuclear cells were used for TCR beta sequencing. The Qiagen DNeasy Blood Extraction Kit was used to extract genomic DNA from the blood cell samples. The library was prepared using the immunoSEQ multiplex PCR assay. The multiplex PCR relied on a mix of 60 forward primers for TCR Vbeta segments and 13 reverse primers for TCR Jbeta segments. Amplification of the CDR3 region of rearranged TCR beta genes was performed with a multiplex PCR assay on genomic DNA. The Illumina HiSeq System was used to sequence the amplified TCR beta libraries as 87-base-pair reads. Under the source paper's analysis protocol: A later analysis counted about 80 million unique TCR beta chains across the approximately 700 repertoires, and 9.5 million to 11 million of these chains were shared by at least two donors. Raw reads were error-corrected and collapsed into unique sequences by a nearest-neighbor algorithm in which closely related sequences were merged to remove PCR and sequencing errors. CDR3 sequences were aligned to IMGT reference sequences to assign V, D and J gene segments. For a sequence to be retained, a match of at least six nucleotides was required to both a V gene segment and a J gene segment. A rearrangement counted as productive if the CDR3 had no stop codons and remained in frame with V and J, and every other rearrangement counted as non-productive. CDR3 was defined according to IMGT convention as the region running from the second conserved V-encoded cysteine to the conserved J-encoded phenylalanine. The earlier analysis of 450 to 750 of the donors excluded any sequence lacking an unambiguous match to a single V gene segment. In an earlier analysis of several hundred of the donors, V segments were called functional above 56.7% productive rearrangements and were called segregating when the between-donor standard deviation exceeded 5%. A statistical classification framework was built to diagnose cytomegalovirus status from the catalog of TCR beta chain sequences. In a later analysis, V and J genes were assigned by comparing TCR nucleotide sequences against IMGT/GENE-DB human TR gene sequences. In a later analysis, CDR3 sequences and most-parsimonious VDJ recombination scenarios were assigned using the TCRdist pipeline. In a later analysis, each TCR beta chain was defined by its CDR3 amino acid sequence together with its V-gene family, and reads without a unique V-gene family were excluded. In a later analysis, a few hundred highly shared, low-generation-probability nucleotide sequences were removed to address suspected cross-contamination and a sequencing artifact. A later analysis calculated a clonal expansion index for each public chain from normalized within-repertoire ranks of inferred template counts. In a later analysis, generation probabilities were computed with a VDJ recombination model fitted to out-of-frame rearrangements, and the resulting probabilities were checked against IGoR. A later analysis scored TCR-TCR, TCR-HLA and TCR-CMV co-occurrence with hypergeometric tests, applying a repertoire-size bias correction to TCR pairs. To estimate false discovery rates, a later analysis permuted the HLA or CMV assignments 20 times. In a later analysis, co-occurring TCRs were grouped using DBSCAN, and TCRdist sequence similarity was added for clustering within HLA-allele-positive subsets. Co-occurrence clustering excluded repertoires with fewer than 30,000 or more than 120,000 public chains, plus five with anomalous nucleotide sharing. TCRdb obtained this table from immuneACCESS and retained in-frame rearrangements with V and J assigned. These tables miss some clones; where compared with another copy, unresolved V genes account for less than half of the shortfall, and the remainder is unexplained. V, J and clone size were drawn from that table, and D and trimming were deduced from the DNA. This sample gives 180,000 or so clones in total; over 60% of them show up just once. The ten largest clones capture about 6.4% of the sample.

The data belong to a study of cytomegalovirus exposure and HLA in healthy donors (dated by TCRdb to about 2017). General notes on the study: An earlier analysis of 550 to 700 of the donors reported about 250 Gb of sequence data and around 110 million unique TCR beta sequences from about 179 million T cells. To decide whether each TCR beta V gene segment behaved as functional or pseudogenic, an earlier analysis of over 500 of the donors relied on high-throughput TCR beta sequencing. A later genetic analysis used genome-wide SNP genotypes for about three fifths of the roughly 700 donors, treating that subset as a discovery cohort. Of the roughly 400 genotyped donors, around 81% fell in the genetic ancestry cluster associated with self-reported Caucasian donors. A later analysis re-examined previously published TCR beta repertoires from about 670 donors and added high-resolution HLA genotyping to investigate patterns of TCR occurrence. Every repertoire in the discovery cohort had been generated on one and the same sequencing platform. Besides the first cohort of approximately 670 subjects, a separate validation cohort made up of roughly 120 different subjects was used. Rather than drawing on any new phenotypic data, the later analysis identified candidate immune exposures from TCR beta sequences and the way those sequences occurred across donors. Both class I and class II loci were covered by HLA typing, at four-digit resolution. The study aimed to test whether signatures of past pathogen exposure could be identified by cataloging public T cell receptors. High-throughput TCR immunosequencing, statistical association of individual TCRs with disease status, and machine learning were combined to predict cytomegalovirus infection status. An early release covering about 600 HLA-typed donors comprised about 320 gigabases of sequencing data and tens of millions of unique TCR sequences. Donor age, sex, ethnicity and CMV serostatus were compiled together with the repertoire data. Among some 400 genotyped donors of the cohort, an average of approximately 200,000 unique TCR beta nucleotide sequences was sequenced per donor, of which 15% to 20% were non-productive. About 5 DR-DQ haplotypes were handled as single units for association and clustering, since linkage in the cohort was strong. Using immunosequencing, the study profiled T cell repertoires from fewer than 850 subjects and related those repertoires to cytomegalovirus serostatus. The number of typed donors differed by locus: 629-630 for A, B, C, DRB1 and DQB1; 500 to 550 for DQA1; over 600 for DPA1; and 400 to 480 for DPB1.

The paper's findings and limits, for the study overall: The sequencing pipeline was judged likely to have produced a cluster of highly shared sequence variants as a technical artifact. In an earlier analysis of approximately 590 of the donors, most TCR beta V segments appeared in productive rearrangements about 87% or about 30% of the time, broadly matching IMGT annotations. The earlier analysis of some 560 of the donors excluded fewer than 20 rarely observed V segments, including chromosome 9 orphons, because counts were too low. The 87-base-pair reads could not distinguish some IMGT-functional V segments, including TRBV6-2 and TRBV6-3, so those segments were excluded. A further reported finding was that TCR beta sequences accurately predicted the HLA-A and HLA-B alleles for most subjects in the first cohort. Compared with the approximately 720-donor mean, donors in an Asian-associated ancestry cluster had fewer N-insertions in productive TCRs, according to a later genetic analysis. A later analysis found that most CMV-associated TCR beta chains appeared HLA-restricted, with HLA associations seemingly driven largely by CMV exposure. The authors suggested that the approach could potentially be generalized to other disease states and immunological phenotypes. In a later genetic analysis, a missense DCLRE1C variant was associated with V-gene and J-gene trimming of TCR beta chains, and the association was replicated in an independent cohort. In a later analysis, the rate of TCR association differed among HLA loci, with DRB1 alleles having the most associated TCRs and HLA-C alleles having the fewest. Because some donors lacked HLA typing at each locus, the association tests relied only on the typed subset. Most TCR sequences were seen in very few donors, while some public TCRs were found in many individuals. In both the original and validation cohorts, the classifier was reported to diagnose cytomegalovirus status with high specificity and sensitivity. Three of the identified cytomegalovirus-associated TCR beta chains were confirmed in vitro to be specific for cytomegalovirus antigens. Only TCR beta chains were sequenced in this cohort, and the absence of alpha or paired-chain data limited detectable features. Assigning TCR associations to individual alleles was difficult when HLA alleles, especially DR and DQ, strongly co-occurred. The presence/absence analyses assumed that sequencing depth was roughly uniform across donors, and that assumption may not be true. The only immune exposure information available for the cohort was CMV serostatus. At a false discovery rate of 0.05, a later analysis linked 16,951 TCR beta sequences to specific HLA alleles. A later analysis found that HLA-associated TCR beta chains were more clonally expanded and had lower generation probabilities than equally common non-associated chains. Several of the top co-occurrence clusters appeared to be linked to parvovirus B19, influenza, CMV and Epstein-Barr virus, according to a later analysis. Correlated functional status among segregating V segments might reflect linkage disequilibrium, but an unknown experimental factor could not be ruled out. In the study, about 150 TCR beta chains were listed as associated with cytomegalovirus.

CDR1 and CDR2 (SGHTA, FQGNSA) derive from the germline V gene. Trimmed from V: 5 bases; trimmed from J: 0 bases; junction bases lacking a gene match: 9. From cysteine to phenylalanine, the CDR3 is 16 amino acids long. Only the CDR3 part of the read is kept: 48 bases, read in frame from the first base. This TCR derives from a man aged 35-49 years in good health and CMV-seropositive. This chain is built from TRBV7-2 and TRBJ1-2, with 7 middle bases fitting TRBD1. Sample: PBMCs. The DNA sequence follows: TGTGCCAGCAGCCGCGGGGGGACAGAGGCTAACTATGGCTACACCTTC. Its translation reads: CASSRGGTEANYGYTF. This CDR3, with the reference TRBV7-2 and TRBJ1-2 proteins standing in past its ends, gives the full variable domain GAGVSQSPSNKVTEKGKDVELRCDPISGHTALYWYRQSLGQGLEFLIYFQGNSAPDKSGLPSDRFSAERTGGSVSTLTIQRTQQEDSAVYLCASSRGGTEANYGYTFGSGTRLTVV.